This T cell receptor (beta chain) was observed in a study of identical twins. In TCRdb, the 5' RACE reads were re-called with MiXCR into one record per CDR3 protein. The table records 200,000 to 250,000 distinct CDR3 sequences, 10% to 13% of them present only once. Germline-derived CDR1 and CDR2 are LGHDT and YNNKEL (reference sequence). V lost 1 base, J lost 5 bases, and 1 base stayed unmatched. The CDR3 is made up of 14 amino acids. Whole-study findings and limits: Cross-sectional statistics, not tracking of the same donors, supported the conclusions. Abundant beta clonotypes from cord blood had fewer insertions, unlike memory repertoires, which showed none.

About this clonotype: What it recognizes is unknown.

V and J are TRBV3-1 and TRBJ2-7; TRBD1 matches 11 bases. This TCR derives from a man in his forties or fifties in good health. Source material: memory T cells sorted from blood. CDR3 sequence: CASSQGTGGNEQYF. DNA of the CDR3: TGTGCCAGCAGCCAAGGGACAGGGGGCAACGAGCAGTACTTC.